This TCR beta chain came from a study of T-cell reconstitution after alpha-beta-depleted transplantation in children. Notes on this clonotype: The junction shows a germline mismatch at one end, possibly a read error.

Germline lookup yields CDR1 MRHNA and CDR2 SNTAGT. This CDR3 comprises 19 residues. Unique molecular identifiers were built into the TCRbeta library. MiXCR, run by TCRdb on the PCR reads, gives a single entry per CDR3 protein. The sample has about 690,000 distinct CDR3 sequences, roughly 17% seen once. The chain couples TRBV6-4 to TRBJ2-3, with 12 bases matching TRBD2. The specimen was PBMCs from the stem cell graft donor, collected from the stem cell graft. This clonotype originated in a human donor who donated a stem cell graft to a child with acute myeloid leukemia. CDR3 DNA sequence: TGTGCCAGCAGCCTGACTAGCGGGGGCCCCACACCAATCACAGATACGCAGTTTTTT. Translated: CASSLTSGGPTPITDTQFF.